The sequence of this T cell receptor (beta chain) was determined in a study of shared clonotypes between healthy human individuals. General study points: Non-shared clonotypes had lower generation probabilities than those shared by all four donors. Investigators expected sequencing depth to affect clonotype sharing among donors.

On this clone: Its antigen is still unknown.

V was pared by 5 bases and J by 6 bases, with 13 bases between. There are 13 residues in the CDR3. The germline V gene encodes CDR1 SEHNR and CDR2 FQNEAQ (reference sequence). Deep was the level used in running the assay. The repertoire was sequenced with immunoSEQ multiplex PCR; TCRdb's copy has only in-frame clones and lacks some. The sample lists around 2.5 million clones, roughly 93% occurring once. The chain links TRBV7-9 to TRBJ1-1; D perhaps matches TRBD1 (6 bases). The TCR originated in a man younger than 30 in good health. Some clones in this sample may be carry-over from other donors' samples. Sequencing was carried out using naive CD4+ T cells from PBMCs. The subset denotes: CD45RA+ positively selected. CDR3 nucleotides: TGTGCCAGCAGCATAGGGACAATCGCTGAAGCTTTCTTT. This sequence encodes CASSIGTIAEAFF.